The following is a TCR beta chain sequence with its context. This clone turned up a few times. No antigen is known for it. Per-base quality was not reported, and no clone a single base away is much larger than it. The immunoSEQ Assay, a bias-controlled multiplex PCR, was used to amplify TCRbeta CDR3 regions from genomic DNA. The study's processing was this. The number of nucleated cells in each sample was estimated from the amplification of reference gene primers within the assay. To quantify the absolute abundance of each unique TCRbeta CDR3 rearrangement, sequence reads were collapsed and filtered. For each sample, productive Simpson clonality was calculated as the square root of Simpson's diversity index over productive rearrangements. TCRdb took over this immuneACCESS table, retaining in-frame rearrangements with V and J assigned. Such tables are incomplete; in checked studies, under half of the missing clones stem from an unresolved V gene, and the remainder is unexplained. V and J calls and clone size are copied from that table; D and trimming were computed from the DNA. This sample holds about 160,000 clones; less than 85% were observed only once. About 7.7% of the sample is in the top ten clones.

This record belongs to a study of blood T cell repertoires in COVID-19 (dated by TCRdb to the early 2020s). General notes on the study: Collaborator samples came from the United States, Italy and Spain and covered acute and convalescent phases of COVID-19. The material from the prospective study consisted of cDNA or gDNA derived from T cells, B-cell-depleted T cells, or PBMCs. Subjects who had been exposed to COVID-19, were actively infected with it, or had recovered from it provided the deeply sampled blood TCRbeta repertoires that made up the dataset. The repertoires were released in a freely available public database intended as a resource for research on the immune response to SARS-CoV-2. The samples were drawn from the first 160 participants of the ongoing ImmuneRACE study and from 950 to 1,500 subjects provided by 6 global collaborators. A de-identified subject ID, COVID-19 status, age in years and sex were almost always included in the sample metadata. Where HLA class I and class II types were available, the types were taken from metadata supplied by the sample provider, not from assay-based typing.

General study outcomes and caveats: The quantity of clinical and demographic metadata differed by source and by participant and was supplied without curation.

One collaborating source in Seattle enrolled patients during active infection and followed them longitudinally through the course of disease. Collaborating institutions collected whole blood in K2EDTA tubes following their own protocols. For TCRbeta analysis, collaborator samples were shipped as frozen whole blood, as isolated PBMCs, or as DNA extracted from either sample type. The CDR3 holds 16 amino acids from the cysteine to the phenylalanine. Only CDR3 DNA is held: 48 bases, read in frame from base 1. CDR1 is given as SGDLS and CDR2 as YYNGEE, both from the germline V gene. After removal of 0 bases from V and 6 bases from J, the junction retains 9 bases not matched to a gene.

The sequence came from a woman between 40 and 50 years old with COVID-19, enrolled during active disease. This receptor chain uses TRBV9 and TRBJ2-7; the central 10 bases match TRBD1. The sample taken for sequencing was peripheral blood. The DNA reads TGTGCCAGCAGCGTAGGCCCCAGACAGGGGGCCTTCGAGCAGTACTTC. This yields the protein CASSVGPRQGAFEQYF. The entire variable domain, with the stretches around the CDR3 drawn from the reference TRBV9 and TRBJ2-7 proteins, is DSGVTQTPKHLITATGQRVTLRCSPRSGDLSVYWYQQSLDQGLQFLIQYYNGEERAKGNILERFSAQQFPDLHSELNLSSLELGDSALYFCASSVGPRQGAFEQYFGPGTRLTVT.